A selection of T cell receptor beta chains follows, all from one sample in a study of CD8+CD57+ T cells in acquired aplastic anemia. TCRdb fed the reads into MiXCR, producing one record per CDR3 protein. The sample has over 150,000 distinct CDR3 sequences, 52% seen once. Input material: sorted CD4+, CD8+, or CD8+CD57+ T cells (not recorded which) from PBMCs. The receptors here all came from a human donor with aplastic anemia. The CDR3 runs from the conserved cysteine through the conserved F or W. A D gene is named only where the DNA matches it firmly. Rows give clone size only sometimes, using once, few, many, or a class for an expanded clone.

d_gene,abundance,j_gene,v_gene,CDR3nt,CDR3aa
-,few,TRBJ2-4,TRBV19,TGTGCCAGTAATGAGTCGTACTGGTCCAAAAACATTCAGTACTTC,CASNESYWSKNIQYF
-,many,TRBJ2-1,TRBV7-2,TGTGCCAGCAGCTGGACGGAAAACAATGAGCAGTTCTTC,CASSWTENNEQFF
TRBD1,-,TRBJ1-2,TRBV24-1,TGTGCCACCAGTGACCGACAGGGAGCAGGCTACACCTTC,CATSDRQGAGYTF
-,many,TRBJ2-6,TRBV7-9,TGTGCCAGCCGAGGGAGCTCTGGGGCCAACGTCCTGACTTTC,CASRGSSGANVLTF
TRBD2,few,TRBJ2-7,TRBV19,TGTGCCAGTAGTAGCCCGGGGGGGACCTACGAGCAGTACTTC,CASSSPGGTYEQYF
-,once,TRBJ2-2,TRBV7-2,TGTGCCAGCAGCTCGGGGTCCGGGGAGCTGCTTTTT,CASSSGSGELLF
-,-,TRBJ2-2,TRBV5-6,TGTGCCAGCAGCTTGGCGAACACCGGGGAGCTGTTTTTT,CASSLANTGELFF
-,many,TRBJ2-7,TRBV7-8,TGTGCCAGCAGCTTAGCGAGTTCCAGCGTATACGAGCAGTACTTC,CASSLASSSVYEQYF
TRBD2,-,TRBJ2-1,TRBV2,TGTGCCAGCCTGGGCACTAGCGGGAACAATGAGCAGTTCTTC,CASLGTSGNNEQFF
-,few,TRBJ2-7,TRBV9,TGTGCCAGCAGCCATGGGGGCGCCGGGCTCTACGAGCAGTACTTC,CASSHGGAGLYEQYF
-,few,TRBJ1-1,TRBV10-3,TGTGCCATCAGTGAGCCCTCACAGGGTAGAGCTTTCTTT,CAISEPSQGRAFF
-,many,TRBJ2-1,TRBV7-2,TGTGCCAGCAGCACGGCTCACTTCCACAATGAGCAGTTCTTC,CASSTAHFHNEQFF
-,-,TRBJ2-5,TRBV12-5,TGTGCTAGTGGTTTGGTACTGAGTGGCGGAGCTCAAGAGACCCAGTACTTC,CASGLVLSGGAQETQYF
TRBD2,many,TRBJ2-7,TRBV13,TGTGCCAGCAGCTCCGGACTAGCCCCCTACGAGCAGTACTTC,CASSSGLAPYEQYF
TRBD2,-,TRBJ2-5,TRBV9,TGTGCCAGCAGCGTAGGCGGCGGGAGCCCACAAGAGACCCAGTACTTC,CASSVGGGSPQETQYF
-,-,TRBJ2-3,TRBV12-3/TRBV12-4,TGTGCCAGCAGTTCGGGCGGGGCGCAAGTAGATACGCAGTATTTT,CASSSGGAQVDTQYF
-,-,TRBJ2-3,TRBV5-4,TGTGCCAGCAGCTTACGTGGTCCAGATACGCAGTATTTT,CASSLRGPDTQYF
-,-,TRBJ2-5,TRBV13,TGTGCCAGCAGCTTCCTCATCCAAGAGACCCAGTACTTC,CASSFLIQETQYF
TRBD1,once,TRBJ1-4,TRBV10-3,TGTGCCATCAGTGTGACAGGGCGTGGGGAAAAACTGTTTTTT,CAISVTGRGEKLFF
-,few,TRBJ1-1,TRBV29-1,TGCAGCGTTAGGATAAGTAACACTGAAGCTTTCTTT,CSVRISNTEAFF
-,-,TRBJ1-3,TRBV25-1,TGTGCCAGCAGTGAATGGGGGAACTCTGGAAACACCATATATTTT,CASSEWGNSGNTIYF
TRBD2,-,TRBJ2-1,TRBV19,TGTGCCAGTACTCGGGGGGGTGAGTTAAGGGATGAGCAGTTCTTC,CASTRGGELRDEQFF
-,many,TRBJ2-7,TRBV2,TGTGCCAGCAGTGTGGGGCCGACATCCTACGAGCAGTACTTC,CASSVGPTSYEQYF
TRBD1,-,TRBJ2-1,TRBV7-1,TGTGTCAGCAGCTCAGGTCCCTCCCGCCGGGACAGGGGTGGCGGTGAGCAGTTCTTC,CVSSSGPSRRDRGGGEQFF
-,many,TRBJ1-6,TRBV4-1,TGCGCCAGCAGCCAAGAATCGCTCAATTCACCCCTCCACTTT,CASSQESLNSPLHF
TRBD1,-,TRBJ1-5,TRBV7-8,TGTGCCAGCAGCCCGAACAGGGGGCCCCAGCATTTT,CASSPNRGPQHF
TRBD2,many,TRBJ2-7,TRBV10-3,TGTGCCATCAGTGGTCAGGATGCGGGGGGGCCTCGCGAGCAGTACTTC,CAISGQDAGGPREQYF
-,-,TRBJ1-5,TRBV2,TGTGCCAGCAGCGGGACTCCTAATCAGCCCCAGCATTTT,CASSGTPNQPQHF
TRBD1,few,TRBJ1-2,TRBV2,TGTGCCAGCATTTCCGACAGGGGCAATGGCTACACCTTC,CASISDRGNGYTF
TRBD2,many,TRBJ2-7,TRBV5-6,TGTGCCAGCAGCCCAAGCGGGATCAGCTACGAGCAGTACTTC,CASSPSGISYEQYF
-,-,TRBJ2-6,TRBV15,TGTGCCACCAGCAGAGCGGGGGACTCAAACTCTGGGGCCAACGTCCTGACTTTC,CATSRAGDSNSGANVLTF
TRBD2,many,TRBJ2-5,TRBV20-1,TGCAGTGCTAGAGACGAGGCTAGCGGGGATCAAGAGACCCAGTACTTC,CSARDEASGDQETQYF
-,-,TRBJ1-2,TRBV9,TGTGCCAGCAGCGGAACAGGAGTTGGCTACACCTTC,CASSGTGVGYTF
TRBD1,-,TRBJ2-5,TRBV7-2,TGTGCCAGCAGCTTAACCGGGACAGGACAAGAGACCCAGTACTTC,CASSLTGTGQETQYF
-,many,TRBJ2-2,TRBV11-2,TGTGCCAGCAGCACCGACCCAGTGCCCGGGGAGCTGTTTTTT,CASSTDPVPGELFF